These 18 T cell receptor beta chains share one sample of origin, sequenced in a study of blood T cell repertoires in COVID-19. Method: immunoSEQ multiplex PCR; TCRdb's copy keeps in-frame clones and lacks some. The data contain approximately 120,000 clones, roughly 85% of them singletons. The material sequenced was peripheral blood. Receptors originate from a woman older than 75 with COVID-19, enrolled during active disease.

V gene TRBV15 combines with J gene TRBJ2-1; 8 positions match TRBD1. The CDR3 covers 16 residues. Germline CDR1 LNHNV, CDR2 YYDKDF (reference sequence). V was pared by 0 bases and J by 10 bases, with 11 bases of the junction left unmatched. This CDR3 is CATSRDRGTGGREQFF. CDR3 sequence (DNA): TGTGCCACCAGCAGAGATCGAGGAACAGGGGGGCGCGAGCAGTTCTTC.

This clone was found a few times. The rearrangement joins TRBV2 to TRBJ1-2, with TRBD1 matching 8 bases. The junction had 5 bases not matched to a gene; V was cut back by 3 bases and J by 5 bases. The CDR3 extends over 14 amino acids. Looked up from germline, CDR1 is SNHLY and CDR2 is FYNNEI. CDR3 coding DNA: TGTGCCAGCAGTGATGGCAGGGGGCATTATGGCTACACCTTC. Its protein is CASSDGRGHYGYTF.

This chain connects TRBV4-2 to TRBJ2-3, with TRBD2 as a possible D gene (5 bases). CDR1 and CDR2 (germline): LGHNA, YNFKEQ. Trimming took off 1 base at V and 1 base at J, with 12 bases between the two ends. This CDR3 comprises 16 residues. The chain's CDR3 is CASSQGETPGTDTQYF. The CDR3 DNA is TGTGCCAGCAGCCAAGGGGAGACGCCAGGCACAGATACGCAGTATTTT.

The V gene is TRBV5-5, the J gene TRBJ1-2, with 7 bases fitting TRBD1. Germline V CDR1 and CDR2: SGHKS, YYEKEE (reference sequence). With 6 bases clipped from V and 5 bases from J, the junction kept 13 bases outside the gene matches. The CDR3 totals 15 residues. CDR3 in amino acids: CASTPGQEVWYGYTF. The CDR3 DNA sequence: TGTGCCAGCACCCCTGGACAGGAGGTTTGGTATGGCTACACCTTC.

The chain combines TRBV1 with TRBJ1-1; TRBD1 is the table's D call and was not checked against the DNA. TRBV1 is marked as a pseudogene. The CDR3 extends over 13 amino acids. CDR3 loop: CTSSPRQGSEAFF. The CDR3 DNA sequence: TGCACCAGCAGCCCTAGACAGGGAAGTGAAGCTTTCTTT.

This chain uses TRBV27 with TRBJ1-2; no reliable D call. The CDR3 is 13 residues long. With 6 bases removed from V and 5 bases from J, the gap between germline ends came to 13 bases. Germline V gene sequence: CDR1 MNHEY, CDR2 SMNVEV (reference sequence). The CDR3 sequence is CASRFRGEYGYTF. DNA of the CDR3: TGTGCCAGCAGGTTTCGAGGCGAATATGGCTACACCTTC.

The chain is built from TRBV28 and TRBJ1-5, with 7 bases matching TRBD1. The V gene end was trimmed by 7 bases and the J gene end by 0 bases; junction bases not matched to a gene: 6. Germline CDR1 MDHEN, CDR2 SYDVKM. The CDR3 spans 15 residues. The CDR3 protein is CASKTGIYSNQPQHF. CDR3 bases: TGTGCCAGCAAGACAGGGATCTATAGCAATCAGCCCCAGCATTTT.

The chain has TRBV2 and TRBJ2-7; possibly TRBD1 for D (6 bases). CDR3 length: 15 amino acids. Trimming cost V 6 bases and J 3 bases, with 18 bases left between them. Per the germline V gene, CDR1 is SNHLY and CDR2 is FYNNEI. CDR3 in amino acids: CASRNVQGSGYEQYF. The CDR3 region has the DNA TGTGCCAGCAGGAATGTACAGGGTTCAGGCTACGAGCAGTACTTC.

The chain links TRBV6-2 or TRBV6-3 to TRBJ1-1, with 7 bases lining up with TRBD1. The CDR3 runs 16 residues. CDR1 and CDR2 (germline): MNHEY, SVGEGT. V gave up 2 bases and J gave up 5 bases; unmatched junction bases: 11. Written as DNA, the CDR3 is TGTGCCAGCAGTTACGATCAGAGGGGGCGGAGGACTGAAGCTTTCTTT. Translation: CASSYDQRGRRTEAFF.

The CDR3: CASSLGGTGPETQYF. In nucleotides, the CDR3 is TGTGCCAGCAGCTTAGGGGGGACAGGCCCTGAGACCCAGTACTTC. V and J are TRBV7-2 and TRBJ2-5; TRBD1 agrees at 8 bases. Germline V gene data show CDR1 as SGHTA and CDR2 as FQGNSA. The CDR3 extends over 15 amino acids. J was trimmed by 5 bases and V by 1 base; bases with no gene match: 6.

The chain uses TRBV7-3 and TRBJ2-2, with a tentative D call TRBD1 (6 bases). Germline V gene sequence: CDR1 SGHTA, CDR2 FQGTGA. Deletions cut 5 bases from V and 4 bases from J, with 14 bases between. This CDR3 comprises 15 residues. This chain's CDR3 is CASSPRTVGTGELFF. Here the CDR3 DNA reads TGTGCCAGCAGCCCACGGACAGTGGGCACCGGGGAGCTGTTTTTT. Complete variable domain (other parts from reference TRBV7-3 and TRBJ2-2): GAGVSQTPSNKVTEKGKYVELRCDPISGHTALYWYRQSLGQGPEFLIYFQGTGAADDSGLPNDRFFAVRPEGSVSTLKIQRTERGDSAVYLCASSPRTVGTGELFFGEGSRLTVL.

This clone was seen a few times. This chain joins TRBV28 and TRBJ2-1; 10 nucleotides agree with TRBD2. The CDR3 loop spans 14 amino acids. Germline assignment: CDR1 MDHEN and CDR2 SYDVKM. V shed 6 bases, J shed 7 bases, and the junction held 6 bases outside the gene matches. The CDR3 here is CASSSGTSVNEQFF. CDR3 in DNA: TGTGCCAGCAGCTCCGGGACTAGCGTGAATGAGCAGTTCTTC.

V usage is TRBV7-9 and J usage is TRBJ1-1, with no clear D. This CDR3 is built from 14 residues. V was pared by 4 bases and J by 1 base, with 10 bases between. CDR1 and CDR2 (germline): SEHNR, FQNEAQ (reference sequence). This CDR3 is CASSSLGRNTEAFF. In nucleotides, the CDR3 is TGTGCCAGCAGCTCCTTGGGGAGGAACACTGAAGCTTTCTTT.

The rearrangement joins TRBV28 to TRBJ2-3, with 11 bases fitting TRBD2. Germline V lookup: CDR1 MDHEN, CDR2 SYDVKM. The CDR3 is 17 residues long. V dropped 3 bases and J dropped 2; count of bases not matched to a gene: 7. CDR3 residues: CASSFIAGGGDTDTQYF. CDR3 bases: TGTGCCAGCAGTTTTATAGCGGGAGGGGGGGACACAGATACGCAGTATTTT.

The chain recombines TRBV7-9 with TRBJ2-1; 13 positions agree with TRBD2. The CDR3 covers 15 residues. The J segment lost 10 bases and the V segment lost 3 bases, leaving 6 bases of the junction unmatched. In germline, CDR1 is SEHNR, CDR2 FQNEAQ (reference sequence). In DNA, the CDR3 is TGTGCCAGCAGCTTCGGACTAGCGGGAGTGGACGAGCAGTTCTTC. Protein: CASSFGLAGVDEQFF.

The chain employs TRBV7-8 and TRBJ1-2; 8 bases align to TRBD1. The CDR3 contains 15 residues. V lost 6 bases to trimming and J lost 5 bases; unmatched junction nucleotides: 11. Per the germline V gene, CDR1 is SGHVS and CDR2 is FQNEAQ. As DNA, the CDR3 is TGTGCCAGCAGTTTTCAGGGGGCGGAAGATTATGGCTACACCTTC. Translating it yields CASSFQGAEDYGYTF.

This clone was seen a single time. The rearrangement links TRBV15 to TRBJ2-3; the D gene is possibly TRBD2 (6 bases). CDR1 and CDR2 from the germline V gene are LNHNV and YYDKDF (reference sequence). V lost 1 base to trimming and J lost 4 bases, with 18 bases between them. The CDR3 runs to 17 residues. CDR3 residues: CATSRVRAGSGADTQYF. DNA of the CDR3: TGTGCCACCAGCAGAGTAAGGGCGGGGTCTGGCGCAGATACGCAGTATTTT.

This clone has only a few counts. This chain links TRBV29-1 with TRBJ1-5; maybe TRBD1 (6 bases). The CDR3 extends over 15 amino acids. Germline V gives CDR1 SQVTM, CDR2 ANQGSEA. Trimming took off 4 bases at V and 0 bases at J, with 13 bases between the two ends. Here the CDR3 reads CSVAQGLGSNQPQHF. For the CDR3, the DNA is TGCAGCGTTGCACAGGGCTTAGGTAGCAATCAGCCCCAGCATTTT.